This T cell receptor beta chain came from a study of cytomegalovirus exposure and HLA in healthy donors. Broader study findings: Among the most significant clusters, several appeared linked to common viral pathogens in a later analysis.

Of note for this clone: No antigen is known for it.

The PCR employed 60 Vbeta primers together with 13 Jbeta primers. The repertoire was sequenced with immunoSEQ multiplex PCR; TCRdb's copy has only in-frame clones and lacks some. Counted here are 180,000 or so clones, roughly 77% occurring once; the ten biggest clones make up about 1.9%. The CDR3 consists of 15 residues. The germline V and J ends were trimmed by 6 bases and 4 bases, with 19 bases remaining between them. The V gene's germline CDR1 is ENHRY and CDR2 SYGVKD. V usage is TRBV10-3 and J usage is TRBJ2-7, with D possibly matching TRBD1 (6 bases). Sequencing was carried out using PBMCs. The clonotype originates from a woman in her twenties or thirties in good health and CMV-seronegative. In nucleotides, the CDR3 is TGTGCCATCAGCTCGTACAGGGAAGGCGAATACGAGCAGTACGTC. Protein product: CAISSYREGEYEQYV.